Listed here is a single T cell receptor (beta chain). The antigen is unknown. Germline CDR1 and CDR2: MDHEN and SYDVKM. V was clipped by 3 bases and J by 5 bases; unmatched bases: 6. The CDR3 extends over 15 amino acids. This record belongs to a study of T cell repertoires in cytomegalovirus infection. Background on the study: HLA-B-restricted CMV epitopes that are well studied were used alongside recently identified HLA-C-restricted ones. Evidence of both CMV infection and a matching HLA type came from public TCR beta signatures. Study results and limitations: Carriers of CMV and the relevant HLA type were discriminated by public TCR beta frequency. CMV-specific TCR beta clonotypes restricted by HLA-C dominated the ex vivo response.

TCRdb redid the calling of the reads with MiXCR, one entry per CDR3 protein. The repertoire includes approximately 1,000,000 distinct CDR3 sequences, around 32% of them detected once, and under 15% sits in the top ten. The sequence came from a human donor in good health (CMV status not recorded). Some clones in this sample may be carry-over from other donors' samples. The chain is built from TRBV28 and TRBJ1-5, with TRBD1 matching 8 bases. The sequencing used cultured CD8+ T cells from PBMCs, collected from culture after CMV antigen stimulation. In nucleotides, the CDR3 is TGTGCCAGCAGTTTGATCACAGGGGGAGATCAGCCCCAGCATTTT. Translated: CASSLITGGDQPQHF.